A selection of T cell receptor beta chains follows, all from one sample in a study of T cell changes during pregnancy in multiple sclerosis. Sequencing was performed with immunoSEQ multiplex PCR; in TCRdb, only in-frame clones are kept and a portion is missing. The data show about 54,000 clones, about 91% seen once. The sequenced sample was peripheral blood, obtained after pregnancy. Receptors originate from a female donor in good health, enrolled as a control in a pregnancy study. Both conserved end residues are part of each CDR3. Fields, in order: J gene, V gene, CDR3 length, D gene, CDR3 protein. D genes are given only for firm matches.

J gene: TRBJ2-3
V gene: TRBV6-4
CDR3 length: 14
D gene: -
CDR3 protein: CASSDSSSTDTQYF

J gene: TRBJ1-1
V gene: TRBV7-9
CDR3 length: 15
D gene: TRBD1
CDR3 protein: CASSLAGTGLAEAFF

J gene: TRBJ1-5
V gene: TRBV28
CDR3 length: 12
D gene: -
CDR3 protein: CASSLVSGLRHF

J gene: TRBJ1-3
V gene: TRBV11-2
CDR3 length: 15
D gene: TRBD1
CDR3 protein: CASSIDRAAGNTIYF

J gene: TRBJ2-7
V gene: TRBV7-7
CDR3 length: 15
D gene: -
CDR3 protein: CASSPSTGHIYEQYF

J gene: TRBJ2-3
V gene: TRBV27
CDR3 length: 14
D gene: -
CDR3 protein: CASSLSAPTDTQYF

J gene: TRBJ1-6
V gene: TRBV6-5
CDR3 length: 15
D gene: -
CDR3 protein: CASTPRGGLNSPLHF

J gene: TRBJ1-6
V gene: TRBV6-1
CDR3 length: 15
D gene: -
CDR3 protein: CATVTPGRGNSPLHF

J gene: TRBJ1-1
V gene: TRBV19
CDR3 length: 13
D gene: -
CDR3 protein: CASSIVVETEAFF

J gene: TRBJ2-1
V gene: TRBV5-6
CDR3 length: 14
D gene: -
CDR3 protein: CASKGKGAYNEQFF

J gene: TRBJ2-7
V gene: TRBV5-1
CDR3 length: 13
D gene: -
CDR3 protein: CASRDSDAYEQYF

J gene: TRBJ2-2
V gene: TRBV27
CDR3 length: 18
D gene: -
CDR3 protein: CASSLSTGGALNTGELFF

J gene: TRBJ2-5
V gene: TRBV14
CDR3 length: 15
D gene: -
CDR3 protein: CASSQTTGGEETQYF

J gene: TRBJ1-5
V gene: TRBV18
CDR3 length: 14
D gene: TRBD1
CDR3 protein: CASSSTGGGQPQHF

J gene: TRBJ2-3
V gene: TRBV9
CDR3 length: 15
D gene: -
CDR3 protein: CASSVGGGSTDTQYF

J gene: TRBJ2-7
V gene: TRBV5-1
CDR3 length: 14
D gene: TRBD1
CDR3 protein: CASSLNRGMNEQYF

J gene: TRBJ1-1
V gene: TRBV29-1
CDR3 length: 12
D gene: -
CDR3 protein: CSVRGGRTEAFF

J gene: TRBJ1-1
V gene: TRBV19
CDR3 length: 14
D gene: -
CDR3 protein: CASSNREGYTEAFF

J gene: TRBJ2-7
V gene: TRBV6-8
CDR3 length: 16
D gene: TRBD1
CDR3 protein: CASSPTTGGPSYEQYF

J gene: TRBJ2-5
V gene: TRBV5-4
CDR3 length: 19
D gene: TRBD2
CDR3 protein: CASSPGRVASGGPGETQYF

J gene: TRBJ2-6
V gene: TRBV5-1
CDR3 length: 18
D gene: TRBD2
CDR3 protein: CASSLEVSGSSGANVLTF

J gene: TRBJ2-3
V gene: TRBV6-5
CDR3 length: 14
D gene: -
CDR3 protein: CASSYREGADTQYF

J gene: TRBJ2-5
V gene: TRBV7-2
CDR3 length: 15
D gene: TRBD1
CDR3 protein: CASSLRGQGGETQYF

J gene: TRBJ1-2
V gene: TRBV4-1
CDR3 length: 15
D gene: TRBD1
CDR3 protein: CASSQEDRGHYGYTF

J gene: TRBJ2-5
V gene: TRBV18
CDR3 length: 14
D gene: TRBD1
CDR3 protein: CASSPGTGRETQYF

J gene: TRBJ1-1
V gene: TRBV6-1
CDR3 length: 13
D gene: TRBD1
CDR3 protein: CASSEQGDTEAFF

J gene: TRBJ2-1
V gene: TRBV5-4
CDR3 length: 12
D gene: -
CDR3 protein: CASSLGRVEQFF

J gene: TRBJ2-3
V gene: TRBV27
CDR3 length: 15
D gene: -
CDR3 protein: CASTPGAAGQDTQYF

J gene: TRBJ2-5
V gene: TRBV9
CDR3 length: 14
D gene: -
CDR3 protein: CASSVGGYQETQYF

J gene: TRBJ2-5
V gene: TRBV4-1
CDR3 length: 14
D gene: -
CDR3 protein: CASSKERLQETQYF

J gene: TRBJ1-1
V gene: TRBV4-1
CDR3 length: 15
D gene: TRBD1
CDR3 protein: CVSSQQGARNTEAFF

J gene: TRBJ2-7
V gene: TRBV28
CDR3 length: 15
D gene: -
CDR3 protein: CASSSPGTRTYEQYF

J gene: TRBJ1-1
V gene: TRBV27
CDR3 length: 15
D gene: -
CDR3 protein: CASSIGWTANTEAFF

J gene: TRBJ1-6
V gene: TRBV10-3
CDR3 length: 17
D gene: -
CDR3 protein: CAISELSPRSYNSPLHF

J gene: TRBJ1-1
V gene: TRBV30
CDR3 length: 10
D gene: -
CDR3 protein: CAWVSFEAFF

J gene: TRBJ2-2
V gene: TRBV9
CDR3 length: 17
D gene: TRBD1
CDR3 protein: CASSSRRGQTNTGELFF

J gene: TRBJ2-4
V gene: TRBV5-1
CDR3 length: 16
D gene: TRBD2
CDR3 protein: CASSRTSGGSGNIQYF

J gene: TRBJ1-2
V gene: TRBV5-1
CDR3 length: 14
D gene: TRBD1
CDR3 protein: CASSSTGAQNGYTF

J gene: TRBJ2-1
V gene: TRBV23-1
CDR3 length: 15
D gene: -
CDR3 protein: CASRDFLTSYNEQFF

J gene: TRBJ2-1
V gene: TRBV19
CDR3 length: 11
D gene: -
CDR3 protein: CASRRDSEQFF

J gene: TRBJ1-5
V gene: TRBV27
CDR3 length: 16
D gene: -
CDR3 protein: CASSPTVKGGNQPQHF

J gene: TRBJ2-1
V gene: TRBV27
CDR3 length: 17
D gene: TRBD2
CDR3 protein: CASSLYSGGASYNEQFF

J gene: TRBJ2-7
V gene: TRBV7-9
CDR3 length: 13
D gene: TRBD1
CDR3 protein: CASSSLWDRGQYF

J gene: TRBJ2-5
V gene: TRBV6-1
CDR3 length: 13
D gene: -
CDR3 protein: CASSRGMWETQYF

J gene: TRBJ2-7
V gene: TRBV7-6
CDR3 length: 15
D gene: -
CDR3 protein: CASSYTSQGVYEQYF

J gene: TRBJ1-1
V gene: TRBV7-8
CDR3 length: 15
D gene: -
CDR3 protein: CASSSSGGKGLEAFF

J gene: TRBJ2-2
V gene: TRBV9
CDR3 length: 18
D gene: TRBD1
CDR3 protein: CASSSPPGQGVRTGELFF

J gene: TRBJ2-3
V gene: TRBV4-2
CDR3 length: 16
D gene: -
CDR3 protein: CASSQEHRFGTDTQYF